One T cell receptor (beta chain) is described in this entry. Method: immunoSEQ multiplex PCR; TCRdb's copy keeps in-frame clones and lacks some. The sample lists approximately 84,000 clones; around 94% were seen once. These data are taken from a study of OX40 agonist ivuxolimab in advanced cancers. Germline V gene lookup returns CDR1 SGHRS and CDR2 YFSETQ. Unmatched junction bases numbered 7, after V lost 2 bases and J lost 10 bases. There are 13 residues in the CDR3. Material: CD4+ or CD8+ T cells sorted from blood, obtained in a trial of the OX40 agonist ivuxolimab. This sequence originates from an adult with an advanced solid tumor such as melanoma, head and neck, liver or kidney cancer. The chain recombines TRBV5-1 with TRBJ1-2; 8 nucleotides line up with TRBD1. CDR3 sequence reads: CASSLSSTGAYTF. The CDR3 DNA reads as TGCGCCAGCAGCTTAAGTTCGACAGGGGCCTACACCTTC.